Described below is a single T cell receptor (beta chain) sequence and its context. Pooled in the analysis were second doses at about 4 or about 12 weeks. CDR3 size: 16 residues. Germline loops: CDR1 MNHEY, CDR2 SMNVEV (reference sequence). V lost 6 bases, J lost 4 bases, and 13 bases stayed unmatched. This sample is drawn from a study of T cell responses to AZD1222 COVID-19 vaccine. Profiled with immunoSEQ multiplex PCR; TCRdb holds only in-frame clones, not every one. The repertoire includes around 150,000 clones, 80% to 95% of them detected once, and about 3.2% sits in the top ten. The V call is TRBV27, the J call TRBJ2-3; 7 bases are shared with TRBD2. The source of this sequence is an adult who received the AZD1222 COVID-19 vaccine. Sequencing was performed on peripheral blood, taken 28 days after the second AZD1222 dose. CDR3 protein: CASSSVAGDFPDTQYF. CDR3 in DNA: TGTGCCAGCAGCTCGGTCGCGGGAGATTTCCCAGATACGCAGTATTTT.